Listed below are T cell receptor beta chains from one sample, sequenced in a study of T cell responses to AZD1222 COVID-19 vaccine. This table comes from immunoSEQ multiplex PCR, and its TCRdb copy is limited to in-frame clones, with some not included. The sample shows approximately 100,000 clones, less than 90% of them seen only once. Sample: peripheral blood, taken on day 0 of AZD1222 vaccination. The receptor source for this set is an adult in good health. Both conserved end residues are part of each CDR3. The D gene is left open where the match is weak. Some rows have no size entry. The others give once, few or many, or a class for an expanded clone.

TRBV27,NA,TRBJ1-3,NA,TGTGCCAGCAGTTTACAGGGGACGGCTGGAAACACCATATATTTT,CASSLQGTAGNTIYF
TRBV19,NA,TRBJ2-7,NA,TGTGCCAGTAGTATAGTCCCGGGGAGAGGGAGTAACTACGAGCAGTACTTC,CASSIVPGRGSNYEQYF
TRBV7-9,TRBD1,TRBJ2-7,NA,TGTGCCAGCAGCCCGGGACAGACCTACGAGCAGTACTTC,CASSPGQTYEQYF
TRBV12-3/TRBV12-4,NA,TRBJ1-6,NA,TGTGCCAGCAGTTTTAGTAATTCACCCCTCCACTTT,CASSFSNSPLHF
TRBV2,TRBD1,TRBJ2-5,NA,TGTGCCAGCATCTCGAGACAGGGGCATGGAGAGACCCAGTACTTC,CASISRQGHGETQYF
TRBV19,NA,TRBJ2-7,NA,TGTGCCAGTAGTATGCGGGGTTTCTCCTACGAGCAGTACTTC,CASSMRGFSYEQYF
TRBV7-6,NA,TRBJ1-3,NA,TGTGCCAGCAGCTCCCGTACACTTTCCGGAAACACCATATATTTT,CASSSRTLSGNTIYF
TRBV28,NA,TRBJ1-2,once,TGTGCCAGCAGTTCGGGCCTCTCCCATGGCTACACCTTC,CASSSGLSHGYTF
TRBV5-3,NA,TRBJ1-2,NA,TGTGCCAGGCCAGCGACGGCTAACTATGGCTACACCTTC,CARPATANYGYTF
TRBV29-1,TRBD1,TRBJ2-5,NA,TGCAGCGTGCCTGGGGGACAGGGTGGGTGGAGGCAGACCCAGTACTTC,CSVPGGQGGWRQTQYF
TRBV5-1,NA,TRBJ1-2,NA,TGCGCCAGCAGCTTGGCAGAGTTAAACTATGGCTACACCTTC,CASSLAELNYGYTF
TRBV28,TRBD2,TRBJ2-3,NA,TGTGCCAGCATTAGCGGGGGGGGTTTCACAGATACGCAGTATTTT,CASISGGGFTDTQYF
TRBV9,TRBD1,TRBJ2-1,NA,TGTGCCAGCAGCCCATTCGGGACAGGGGGCTACAATGAGCAGTTCTTC,CASSPFGTGGYNEQFF
TRBV6-5,NA,TRBJ1-1,NA,TGTGCCAGCAAGTTGGAGGCACTCACTGAAGCTTTCTTT,CASKLEALTEAFF
TRBV10-3,NA,TRBJ2-3,NA,TGTGCCATCAGTTGGGCAGATACGCAGTATTTT,CAISWADTQYF
TRBV28,NA,TRBJ1-1,few,TGTGCCAGCAGCCGTCGGGGGGAGAACACTGAAGCTTTCTTT,CASSRRGENTEAFF
TRBV6-5,NA,TRBJ1-5,NA,TGTGCCAGCAGTTCCGACGGGTTAAATCAGCCCCAGCATTTT,CASSSDGLNQPQHF
TRBV30,NA,TRBJ2-7,NA,TGTGCCTGGAGTGTAGGTCTTGAGCAGTACTTC,CAWSVGLEQYF
TRBV19,TRBD1,TRBJ1-5,once,TGTGCCAGTAGTATCACCAGGGGGCTCTATAGCAATCAGCCCCAGCATTTT,CASSITRGLYSNQPQHF
TRBV29-1,NA,TRBJ2-1,NA,TGCAGCGCCCAACTCATGCATCCAGGACAGTTCTTC,CSAQLMHPGQFF
TRBV5-1,NA,TRBJ2-2,NA,TGCGCCAGCAGCTTGGACTTCACCGGGGAGCTGTTTTTT,CASSLDFTGELFF
TRBV7-8,TRBD2,TRBJ2-3,NA,TGTGCCAGCAGCTGGCCGTTAATTCGGACTAGCGGGGGGAGCACAGATACGCAGTATTTT,CASSWPLIRTSGGSTDTQYF
TRBV7-9,NA,TRBJ2-3,NA,TGTGCCAGCACCCGGAGGGTAGATACGCAGTATTTT,CASTRRVDTQYF
TRBV3-1/TRBV3-2,NA,TRBJ2-5,NA,TGTGCCAGCTCGGTCCTGGAGACCCAGTACTTC,CASSVLETQYF
TRBV7-2,NA,TRBJ2-7,NA,TGTGCCAGCAGCTTTTCTAGCAGCTACGAGCAGTACTTC,CASSFSSSYEQYF
TRBV4-2,NA,TRBJ1-2,NA,TGTGCCAGCAGCCAAGACGGGGGAGGGACAAACTATGGCTACACCTTC,CASSQDGGGTNYGYTF